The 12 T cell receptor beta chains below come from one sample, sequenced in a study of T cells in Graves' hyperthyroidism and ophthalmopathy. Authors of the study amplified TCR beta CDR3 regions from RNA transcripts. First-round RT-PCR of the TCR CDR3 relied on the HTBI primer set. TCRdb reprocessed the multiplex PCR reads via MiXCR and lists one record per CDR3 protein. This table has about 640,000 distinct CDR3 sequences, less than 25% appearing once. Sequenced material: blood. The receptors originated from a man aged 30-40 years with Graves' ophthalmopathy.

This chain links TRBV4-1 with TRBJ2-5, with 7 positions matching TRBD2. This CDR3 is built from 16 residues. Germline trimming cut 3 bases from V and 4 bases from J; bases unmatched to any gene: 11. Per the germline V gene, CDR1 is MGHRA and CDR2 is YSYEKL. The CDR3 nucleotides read TGCGCCAGCAGCCAGCCCGCCGCCGCGGGGGTAGAGACCCAGTACTTC. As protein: CASSQPAAAGVETQYF.

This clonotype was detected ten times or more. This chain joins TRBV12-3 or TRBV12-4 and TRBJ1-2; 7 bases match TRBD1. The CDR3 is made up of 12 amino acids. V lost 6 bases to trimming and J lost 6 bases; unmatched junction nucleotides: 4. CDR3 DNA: TGTGCCAGCAGGGACAGGAACAATGGCTACACCTTC. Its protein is CASRDRNNGYTF.

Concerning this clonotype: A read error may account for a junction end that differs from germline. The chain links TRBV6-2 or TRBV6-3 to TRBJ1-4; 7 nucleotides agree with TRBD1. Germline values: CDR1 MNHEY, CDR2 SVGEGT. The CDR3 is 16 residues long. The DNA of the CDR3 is TGTACCAGCAGTTCGGACAGGATTGTTACTAATGAAAAACTGTTTTTT. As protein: CTSSSDRIVTNEKLFF.

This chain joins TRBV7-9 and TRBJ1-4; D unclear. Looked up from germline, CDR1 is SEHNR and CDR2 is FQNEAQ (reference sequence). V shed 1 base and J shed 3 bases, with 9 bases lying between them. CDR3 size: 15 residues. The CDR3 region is CASSLVHPANEKLFF. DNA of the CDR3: TGTGCCAGCAGCTTAGTTCATCCGGCTAATGAAAAACTGTTTTTT.

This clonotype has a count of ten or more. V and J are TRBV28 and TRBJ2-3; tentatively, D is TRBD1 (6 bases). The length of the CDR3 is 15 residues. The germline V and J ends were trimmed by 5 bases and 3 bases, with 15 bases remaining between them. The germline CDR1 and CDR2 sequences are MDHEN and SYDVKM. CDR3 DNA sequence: TGTGCCAGCAGTCCCCGCAACAGGGTGACAGATACGCAGTATTTT. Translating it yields CASSPRNRVTDTQYF.

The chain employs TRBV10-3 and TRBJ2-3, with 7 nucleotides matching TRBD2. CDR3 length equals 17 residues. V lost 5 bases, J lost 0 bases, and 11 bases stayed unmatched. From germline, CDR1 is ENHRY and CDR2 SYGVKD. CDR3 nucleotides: TGTGCCATCAGTCGCGATTCTAGCGGCTTTAGCACAGATACGCAGTATTTT. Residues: CAISRDSSGFSTDTQYF.

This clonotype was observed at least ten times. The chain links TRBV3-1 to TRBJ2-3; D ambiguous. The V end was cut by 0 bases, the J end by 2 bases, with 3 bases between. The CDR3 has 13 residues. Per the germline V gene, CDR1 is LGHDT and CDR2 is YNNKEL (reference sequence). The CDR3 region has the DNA TGTGCCAGCAGCCAAGAATTCACAGATACGCAGTATTTT. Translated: CASSQEFTDTQYF.

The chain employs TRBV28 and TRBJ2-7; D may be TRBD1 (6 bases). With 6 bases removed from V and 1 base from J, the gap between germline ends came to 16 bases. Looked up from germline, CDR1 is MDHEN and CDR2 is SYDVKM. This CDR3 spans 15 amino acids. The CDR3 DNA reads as TGTGCCAGCAGGACGGCAACAGGGCTTTCCTACGAGCAGTACTTC. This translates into CASRTATGLSYEQYF.

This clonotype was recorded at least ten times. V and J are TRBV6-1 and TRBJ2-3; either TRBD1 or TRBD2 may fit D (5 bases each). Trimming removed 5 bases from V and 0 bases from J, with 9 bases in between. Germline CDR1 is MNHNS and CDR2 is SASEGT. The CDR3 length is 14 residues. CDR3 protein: CASSTRDSTDTQYF. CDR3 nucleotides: TGTGCCAGCAGTACCCGGGACAGCACAGATACGCAGTATTTT.

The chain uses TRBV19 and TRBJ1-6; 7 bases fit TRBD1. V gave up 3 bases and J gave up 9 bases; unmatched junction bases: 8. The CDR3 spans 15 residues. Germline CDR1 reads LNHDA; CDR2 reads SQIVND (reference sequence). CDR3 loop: CASSISDRTTSPLHF. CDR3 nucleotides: TGTGCCAGTAGTATCTCGGACAGGACGACTTCACCCCTCCACTTT.

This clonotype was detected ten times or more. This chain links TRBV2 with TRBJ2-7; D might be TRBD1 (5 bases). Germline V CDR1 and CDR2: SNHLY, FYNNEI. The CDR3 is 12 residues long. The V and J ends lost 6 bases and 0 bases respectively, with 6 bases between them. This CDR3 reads CASRQDSYEQYF. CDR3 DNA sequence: TGTGCCAGCAGACAGGACTCCTACGAGCAGTACTTC.

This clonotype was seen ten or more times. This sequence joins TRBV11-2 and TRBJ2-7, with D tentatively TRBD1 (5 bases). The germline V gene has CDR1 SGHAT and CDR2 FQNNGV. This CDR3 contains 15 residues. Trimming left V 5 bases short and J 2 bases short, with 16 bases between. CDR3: CASSPSNQGTYEQYF. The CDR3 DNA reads TGTGCCAGCAGCCCCAGTAATCAGGGAACCTACGAGCAGTACTTC.